The following is a TCR beta chain sequence with its context. Participants, about 18 to 90 years old, spanned 25 or so US areas. This CDR3 comprises 15 residues. Looked up from germline, CDR1 is LGHDT and CDR2 is YNNKEL (reference sequence). V was shortened by 2 bases and J by 5 bases, with 13 bases between the two germline ends. These data belong to a study of blood T cell repertoires in COVID-19. Overall study context: Samples representing acute and convalescent COVID-19 were sourced from the United States, Italy and Spain. T cells, B-cell-depleted T cells, or PBMCs supplied cDNA or gDNA.

Per the authors' pipeline: Nucleated cell number was recorded as an estimate derived from reference gene primer amplification. Only in-frame clones appear in the TCRdb table, and some are missing; sequencing was by immunoSEQ multiplex PCR. For V, J and clone size, that table is used; D and trimming come from the DNA. The table records fewer than 350,000 clones, approximately 90% of them present only once. The clonotype comes from a man aged 35 to 55 who had been exposed to COVID-19. V gene TRBV3-1 (or the pseudogene TRBV3-2) combines with J gene TRBJ2-1; D unclear. Material: PBMCs or T cells enriched from blood (not recorded which). In DNA, the CDR3 is TGTGCCAGCAGCCAATTAGACTCCCCCGACAATGAGCAGTTCTTC. Translation: CASSQLDSPDNEQFF.